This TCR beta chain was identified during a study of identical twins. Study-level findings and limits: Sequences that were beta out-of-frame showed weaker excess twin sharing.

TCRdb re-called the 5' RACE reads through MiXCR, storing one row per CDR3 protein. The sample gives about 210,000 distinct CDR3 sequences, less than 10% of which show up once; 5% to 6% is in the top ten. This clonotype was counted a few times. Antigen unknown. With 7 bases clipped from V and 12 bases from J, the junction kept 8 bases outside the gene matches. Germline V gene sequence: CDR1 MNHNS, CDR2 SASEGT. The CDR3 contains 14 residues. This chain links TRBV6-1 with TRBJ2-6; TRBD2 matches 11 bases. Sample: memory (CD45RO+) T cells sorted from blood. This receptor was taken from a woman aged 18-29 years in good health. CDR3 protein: CASTEASGGTVLTF. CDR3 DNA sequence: TGTGCCAGCACAGAAGCTAGCGGGGGGACCGTCCTGACTTTC.